This TCR beta chain emerged from a study of immune heterogeneity within non-small cell lung tumors. Study at large: Classification of the tumors gave several squamous cell carcinomas, around nine non-squamous carcinomas and 1 not otherwise specified. Findings and caveats of the study: Most high-frequency T-cell receptor beta clonotypes were specific to a single patient.

The CDR3 consists of 15 residues. Germline CDR1 and CDR2: LGHDT and YNNKEL (reference sequence). Comments on this clonotype: Its cognate antigen is unknown. The junction shows a germline mismatch at one end, possibly a read error.

The starting template was genomic DNA from bulk tumor, around 610 ng per sample. During surgery, several far-apart biopsies were obtained from every primary tumor. Enrolled patients presented with newly diagnosed, previously untreated non-small cell lung cancer and underwent curative surgery. Donor patients had newly diagnosed non-small cell lung cancer and were having surgery with curative intent. Multiplex PCR with 32 V and 13 J primers amplified TCR beta CDR3. TCRdb redid the calling of the multiplex PCR reads with MiXCR, one entry per CDR3 protein. This table holds 15,000 or so distinct CDR3 sequences, roughly 29% found once.

The material sequenced was lung tumor tissue. This TCR was sampled from a man aged 35-49 years with non-small cell lung cancer. V gene TRBV3-1 combines with J gene TRBJ2-3; D possibly corresponds to TRBD2 (6 bases). The CDR3 loop is CPSSQERVGGDTQYF. In DNA form, the CDR3 reads TGTCCCAGCAGCCAAGAGCGGGTGGGGGGAGATACGCAGTATTTT.